The 5 T cell receptor beta chains reported below all come from one sample, sequenced in a study of T cell clonality in common variable immunodeficiency. Produced via immunoSEQ multiplex PCR; TCRdb's table is partial and in-frame only. This sample has fewer than 75,000 clones and no singletons, with 1.7% in the ten largest. Sequenced sample: peripheral blood mononuclear cells. The receptors were gathered from a person between 18 and 75 years old in good health.

This clone has ten or more counts. The CDR3 end falls 3 residues outside the read, so it is completed with the germline J gene. This chain links TRBV19 with TRBJ1-1; D unclear. CDR3 length equals 15 residues. Germline V CDR1 and CDR2: LNHDA, SQIVND (reference sequence). Trimming took 1 base from V and 0 from J, leaving 9 bases between them. CDR3 bases read: TGTGCCAGTAGTATAGGGGCTAATCTGAACACTGAA. It specifies CASSIGANLNTE. The complete CDR3 reads CASSIGANLNTEAFF.

In its sample, this clone was seen many times. The read halts 3 residues ahead of the CDR3 end, with the missing end drawn from the germline J gene. The V gene is TRBV5-5, the J gene TRBJ2-2, with D possibly matching TRBD1 (5 bases). Deletions cut 3 bases from V and 7 bases from J, with 16 bases between. This CDR3 contains 15 residues. Germline V lookup: CDR1 SGHKS, CDR2 YYEKEE (reference sequence). CDR3 region: CASSYTDSIGGELFF. The DNA read from the CDR3 is TGTGCCAGCAGCTACACCGACAGTATAGGCGGGGAG.

This clone was seen ten or more times. The sequence runs out 3 residues before the end of the CDR3; the remainder is reconstructed from the germline J gene. The chain employs TRBV28 and TRBJ1-5, with a possible D match to TRBD1 (5 bases). This CDR3 is 18 amino acids long. Germline V gene lookup returns CDR1 MDHEN and CDR2 SYDVKM. V was clipped by 6 bases and J by 1 base, with 22 bases between them. The CDR3 bases that were read are TGTGCCAGCAGCTCCGCCAGGGCCCCATTTGTAAGCAATCAGCCC. Protein product: CASSSARAPFVSNQP. The whole CDR3 protein is CASSSARAPFVSNQPQHF.

Comments on this clone: The read gets to within 3 residues of the CDR3 end, and the germline J gene fills in the rest. The V and J genes are TRBV20-1 and TRBJ1-6, with D possibly being TRBD1 (5 bases). The CDR3 length is 16 residues. Trimming removed 1 base at V and 10 bases at J, with 20 bases between. Germline CDR1 and CDR2: DFQATT and SNEGSKA (reference sequence). The sequenced CDR3 bases are TGCAGTGCTAGAGTACGGTTTTTGACAGATGGATCACCC. Its protein is CSARVRFLTDGSP. The entire CDR3 protein is CSARVRFLTDGSPLHF.

This clone has a count of ten or more. The observed sequence ends 3 residues before the CDR3 terminus, with the missing tail filled in from the germline J gene. The chain combines TRBV7-8 with TRBJ2-2; weak D call: TRBD2 (6 bases). The V gene's germline CDR1 is SGHVS and CDR2 FQNEAQ. This CDR3 is 15 amino acids long. V lost 2 bases and J lost 7, with 14 bases in between. CDR3 bases read: TGTGCCAGCAGCTTATCTGGCGGGGTGGTCGGGGAG. Its translation is CASSLSGGVVGE. The full CDR3 reads CASSLSGGVVGELFF.